A selection of T cell receptor beta chains follows, all from one sample in a study of CD4 T cells in relation to SARS-CoV-2 and coronaviruses. The data were produced by immunoSEQ multiplex PCR, yet TCRdb's version contains in-frame clones alone and is incomplete. The table includes 15,000 to 20,000 clones, about 80% detected once. Which antigens these TCRs recognize remains unknown. Sequences were obtained from CD4+ T cells from PBMCs, cultured in vitro. The receptors come from a human donor in good health. CDR3s include the opening cysteine and the closing phenylalanine or tryptophan. A D gene is named only where the DNA matches it firmly. Rows give clone size only sometimes, using once, few, many, or a class for an expanded clone.

j_call d_call v_call clone_size cdr3_aa cdr3_nt
TRBJ2-2 . TRBV30 . CACHGSANTGELFF TGTGCCTGCCACGGCAGTGCGAACACCGGGGAGCTGTTTTTT
TRBJ2-7 . TRBV21-1 . CASSAAGQDSYEQYF TGTGCCAGCAGCGCGGCGGGACAGGACTCCTACGAGCAGTACTTC
TRBJ1-5 . TRBV19 . CASSSRENQPQHF TGTGCCAGTAGTTCCCGAGAGAATCAGCCCCAGCATTTT
TRBJ2-2 . TRBV28 . CASDPNSGLYTGELFF TGTGCCAGCGATCCGAATTCGGGCCTATACACCGGGGAGCTGTTTTTT
TRBJ1-2 . TRBV4-2 . CASSQGGGGAVGYGYTF TGTGCCAGCAGCCAAGGGGGTGGGGGGGCGGTCGGCTATGGCTACACCTTC
TRBJ2-3 . TRBV12-3/TRBV12-4 . CASSASTDTQYF TGTGCCAGCAGCGCTAGCACAGATACGCAGTATTTT
TRBJ2-5 . TRBV25-1 . CASGPTQETQYF TGTGCCAGCGGACCCACCCAAGAGACCCAGTACTTC
TRBJ2-7 TRBD2 TRBV7-9 . CASSLMDGGIYEQYF TGTGCCAGCAGCTTAATGGACGGGGGGATCTACGAGCAGTACTTC
TRBJ2-3 . TRBV18 . CASSLNLKDTQYF TGTGCCAGCTCACTTAACCTAAAAGATACGCAGTATTTT
TRBJ2-3 TRBD2 TRBV2 . CASSGGTSGSMTDTQYF TGTGCCAGCAGCGGAGGGACTAGCGGGAGTATGACAGATACGCAGTATTTT
TRBJ2-5 TRBD1 TRBV5-1 . CASKGTGDSETQYF TGCGCCAGCAAAGGGACAGGGGACTCAGAGACCCAGTACTTC
TRBJ2-7 TRBD1 TRBV10-3 . CAISSGTGSYEQYF TGTGCCATCAGCTCCGGGACAGGTTCCTACGAGCAGTACTTC
TRBJ2-6 . TRBV30 few CAWNWGGANVLTF TGTGCCTGGAATTGGGGTGGGGCCAACGTCCTGACTTTC
TRBJ1-2 . TRBV4-2 . CASSQDLGGAVSGYTF TGTGCCAGCAGCCAAGACTTAGGGGGGGCGGTATCAGGCTACACCTTC
TRBJ1-5 . TRBV27 . CASSPFEGGLSNQPQHF TGTGCCAGCAGTCCCTTTGAGGGGGGGTTGAGCAATCAGCCCCAGCATTTT
TRBJ2-2 TRBD2 TRBV10-1 . CASSADRRILAGTTGELFF TGCGCCAGCAGCGCGGACAGGCGGATCCTAGCGGGAACCACCGGGGAGCTGTTTTTT
TRBJ2-3 . TRBV19 . CASSISGVFTDTQYF TGTGCCAGTAGTATCTCTGGGGTTTTCACAGATACGCAGTATTTT
TRBJ1-5 . TRBV4-1 few CASSQEQRGQPQHF TGCGCCAGCAGCCAAGAGCAGAGAGGTCAGCCCCAGCATTTT
TRBJ2-2 . TRBV9 . CASSVWDSLRGGELFF TGTGCCAGCAGCGTATGGGACTCCCTCAGGGGCGGGGAGCTGTTTTTT
TRBJ2-1 TRBD2 TRBV5-1 few CASSLGTSGRAENEQFF TGCGCCAGCAGCTTGGGCACTAGCGGGAGGGCCGAGAATGAGCAGTTCTTC
TRBJ2-6 . TRBV3-1/TRBV3-2 . CASSQQTTGANVLTF TGTGCCAGCAGCCAGCAGACAACTGGGGCCAACGTCCTGACTTTC
TRBJ1-1 . TRBV10-1 . CASSGMDTEAFF TGCGCCAGCAGTGGCATGGACACTGAAGCTTTCTTT
TRBJ2-7 TRBD2 TRBV5-4 few CASSFDTSGRAGEQYF TGTGCCAGCAGCTTTGATACTAGCGGGAGGGCAGGCGAGCAGTACTTC
TRBJ2-1 . TRBV27 . CASSPTGLSYNEQFF TGTGCCAGCAGTCCTACCGGACTTTCTTACAATGAGCAGTTCTTC
TRBJ2-7 . TRBV14 . CASSQVGYEQYF TGTGCCAGCAGCCAAGTCGGGTACGAGCAGTACTTC
TRBJ2-7 . TRBV30 once CACLQGAGGMKQYF TGTGCCTGTCTACAGGGGGCGGGGGGGATGAAGCAGTACTTC
TRBJ2-1 . TRBV19 few CASSIGLNIMEQFF TGTGCCAGTAGTATAGGACTTAACATTATGGAGCAGTTCTTC
TRBJ2-1 TRBD2 TRBV28 . CASKSGSSYNEQFF TGTGCCAGCAAAAGCGGGAGCTCCTACAATGAGCAGTTCTTC
TRBJ2-4 . TRBV5-6 . CASRVTGAKNIQYF TGTGCCAGCAGGGTAACAGGGGCCAAAAACATTCAGTACTTC
TRBJ2-5 . TRBV25-1 . CASSYRSGETQYF TGTGCCAGCAGTTACAGGTCGGGAGAGACCCAGTACTTC
TRBJ2-6 . TRBV6-4 . CASSDSYSGANVLTF TGTGCCAGCAGTGACTCTTACTCTGGGGCCAACGTCCTGACTTTC
TRBJ2-1 . TRBV19 . CASSIISSLTSSYNEQFF TGTGCCAGTAGTATCATCTCGTCGTTGACTAGCTCCTACAATGAGCAGTTCTTC
TRBJ2-1 . TRBV20-1 . CSASNIWQGTYNEQFF TGCAGTGCTAGTAATATCTGGCAGGGGACCTACAATGAGCAGTTCTTC
TRBJ2-2 . TRBV7-9 . CASSPPWLRATGELFF TGTGCCAGCAGCCCTCCCTGGCTACGCGCCACCGGGGAGCTGTTTTTT
TRBJ1-2 TRBD1 TRBV30 few CAWNRQGDGYTF TGTGCCTGGAACAGACAGGGAGATGGCTACACCTTC
TRBJ2-7 . TRBV4-1 . CASSQRDLYEQYF TGCGCCAGCAGCCAACGCGACCTGTACGAGCAGTACTTC
TRBJ2-1 TRBD2 TRBV10-3 . CAISQLAGDVNEQFF TGTGCCATCAGCCAACTAGCGGGAGACGTCAATGAGCAGTTCTTC
TRBJ2-7 . TRBV30 . CAWSVRGRWGEQYF TGTGCCTGGAGTGTAAGAGGGCGGTGGGGCGAGCAGTACTTC
TRBJ2-1 TRBD2 TRBV9 . CASSVRTSGRLVGIDEQFF TGTGCCAGCAGCGTACGGACTAGCGGGAGATTAGTCGGTATTGATGAGCAGTTCTTC
TRBJ2-4 . TRBV18 . CASSIGQLAKNIQYF TGTGCCAGCTCAATCGGACAGCTAGCCAAAAACATTCAGTACTTC
TRBJ2-7 TRBD2 TRBV7-2 . CASSALAGGPGEQYF TGTGCCAGCAGCGCGCTAGCGGGAGGGCCTGGCGAGCAGTACTTC
TRBJ1-3 . TRBV30 few CAWKQSSGNTIYF TGTGCCTGGAAACAGAGCTCTGGAAACACCATATATTTT
TRBJ2-7 . TRBV24-1 . CATSDFAGSPRFHEQYF TGTGCCACCAGTGATTTTGCAGGGTCCCCTCGGTTCCACGAGCAGTACTTC
TRBJ2-3 . TRBV7-9 once CASTPRADTQYF TGTGCCAGCACTCCCCGCGCAGATACGCAGTATTTT
TRBJ2-7 . TRBV6-1 . CASSENYDGYEQYF TGTGCCAGCAGTGAAAATTATGACGGCTACGAGCAGTACTTC